This T cell receptor (beta chain) is drawn from a study of spatial heterogeneity in lung cancer. A single record per CDR3 protein comes from TCRdb applying MiXCR to the 5' RACE reads. Altogether more than 75,000 distinct CDR3 sequences are present, roughly an eighth being singletons, with the ten largest covering 4.6%. Time point in this sample: sample taken at primary tumor resection. Whole RNA from tumor, nontumor lung or frozen PBMC was sequenced unsorted. The V end was cut by 1 base, the J end by 6 bases, with 15 bases between. There are 15 residues in the CDR3. Germline values: CDR1 SGHAT, CDR2 FQDESV (reference sequence).

This receptor was taken from a male donor with early-stage non-small cell lung cancer. The source material was PBMCs, sampled at surgery. The chain links TRBV11-1 to TRBJ1-2; a weak D match, TRBD1 (6 bases). CDR3 loop: CASSLGSRDKDGYTF. The CDR3 DNA follows: TGTGCCAGCAGCTTAGGTTCCAGGGACAAGGATGGCTACACCTTC.